This TCR beta chain was observed in a study of shared clonotypes between healthy human individuals (dated by TCRdb to about 2020). As for the study more broadly: The cohort comprised a couple of women and a few men aged 18 to 49 years. To increase sequencing depth and limit assay-specific biases, TCR repertoire library preparation and sequencing were carried out by different laboratories using diverse techniques. For each donor, three plates each were used for CD4 naive and CD4 memory, two plates were used for CD8 naive, and one plate was used for CD8 memory. Each donor's leukapheresis produced roughly between roughly 0.94 and 9.5 billion PBMCs. Blood TCR repertoires of four to six healthy adults were deeply sequenced to estimate repertoire size and the extent of clonotype sharing between individuals.

This clone was seen many times. The specificity of this receptor is unknown. There are no base qualities to consult, and no much larger clone falls within one base. The same CDR3 can be traced to other DNA sequences in this sample. Healthy HIV-negative adults with no recently reported acute infections or vaccinations were included as donors. Only Caucasian adults living in Nashville, Tennessee, USA were represented among the donors. CD4+ T cells were enriched by magnetic negative selection, after which naive cells were positively selected on CD45RA and the negative fraction was taken as the memory subset. After blood collection by leukapheresis, PBMCs were isolated using Ficoll-Histopaque density gradient centrifugation and then cryopreserved in the vapor phase of liquid nitrogen. Analytical flow cytometry was used to check the purity and quantity of each magnetically sorted T cell population. Each sorted fraction had its genomic DNA isolated and then quantified by UV absorbance on a Nanodrop 2000c.

Overall results and qualifications from the work: Estimated clonotype richness was generally larger for naive than for memory subsets. Sampling was restricted to blood, and TCR repertoires in tissues likely differ from the TCR repertoires found in blood. Based on pairwise subsampling, the degree of clonotype sharing among donors was expected to be affected by sequencing depth. Because the study included a small number of donors, the genetic and exposure-history diversity represented was limited. Sharing across a handful of donors was observed for around 5% of naive CD4, less than 4% of naive CD8, over 2% of memory CD4, and around 0.44% of memory CD8 clonotypes. Compared with non-shared clonotypes, the clonotypes found in all four sorted-subset donors had higher generation probabilities. Rarefaction of sorted-subset datasets indicated incomplete sequencing despite the large sequencing depth.

The CDR3 sequence holds 16 residues, the cysteine and phenylalanine included. The entry retains the CDR3 DNA only, 48 bases that are in frame from base 1. From a lookup of the germline V gene, CDR1 and CDR2 are SGHRS and YFSETQ. V gives up 0 bases and J gives up 7 bases, and the segment between their germline ends measures 19 bases. Using the deep immunoSEQ assay, multiplex PCR amplified TCR CDR3 regions from genomic DNA. Genomic DNA extracted from each cell subset was distributed evenly over all wells of several immunoSEQ 96-well plates, and each plate served as one replicate. For sorted subsets, about 0.2 ug genomic DNA, equal to about 30,000 T cell genomes, was loaded into each replicate PCR. Purified libraries were measured with a Qubit 3.0 fluorometer, size-checked on a Bioanalyzer 2100, and measured again with the KAPA Library Quantification kit. A separate single-read 150-cycle Illumina NextSeq 550 flow cell was used to sequence each immunoSEQ 96-well plate. As for how the authors treated the data: Because the immunoSEQ output held only junctional sequences and lacked quality scores, the filtering could not match the filtering applied to full-length reads. Sequences were annotated with PyIR, a Python wrapper for IgBLAST v1.9, and V/J genes and CDR3 were assigned using IMGT germline references. Reads were filtered out if the reads had weak V/J assignments (E-value above 1e-6), no CDR3, stop codons, out-of-frame junctions, or ambiguous translated residues. V3J clonotypes were defined as sequences sharing the same inferred V gene, J gene, and CDR3 amino acid sequence. Percentage overlap between repertoires was calculated by dividing the number of shared unique clonotypes by the size of the smaller repertoire. Richness of each repertoire was evaluated using RTK rarefaction, the Chao1 estimator, and Recon v2.1 estimates of unobserved clonotypes. OLGA was used to compute generation probabilities for all TCRbeta clonotypes that the gDNA method yielded from a handful of donors. TCRdb obtained this table from immuneACCESS and retained in-frame rearrangements with V and J assigned. These tables miss some clones; where compared with another copy, unresolved V genes account for less than half of the shortfall, and the remainder is unexplained. V and J calls and clone size are copied from that table; D and trimming were computed from the DNA. Counted in this sample were under 850,000 clones; around 77% of them appeared once. Clones ranked in the top ten supply around 1.7% of the sample.

The sequence derives from a woman in her thirties in good health. The chain is made from TRBV5-1 and TRBJ1-1, with a tentative D gene TRBD1 over 5 matching bases. Source material: memory CD4+ T cells sorted from blood. This sample's cell subset or site label indicates: CD45RA-negative fraction. The CDR3 region has the sequence CASSLAKTSGAGEAFF. The nucleotide sequence reads as follows: TGCGCCAGCAGCTTGGCTAAAACGAGCGGGGCCGGTGAAGCTTTCTTT. The full variable domain, completed from the reference TRBV5-1 and TRBJ1-1 proteins outside the CDR3, reads KAGVTQTPRYLIKTRGQQVTLSCSPISGHRSVSWYQQTPGQGLQFLFEYFSETQRNKGNFPGRFSGRQFSNSRSEMNVSTLELGDSALYLCASSLAKTSGAGEAFFGQGTRLTVV.